The 27 T cell receptor beta chains presented below share a single source sample, sequenced in a study of monozygotic twins with inflammatory bowel disease. No DNA is given; TCRdb re-called the 5' RACE reads and lists each CDR3 protein once. This repertoire comprises under 350,000 distinct CDR3 sequences; its ten largest clones make up roughly 5.8%. The sample consisted of blood. Receptor source: a human donor with ulcerative colitis or Crohn's disease, or a healthy co-twin of an affected twin (not recorded which).

The chain is built from TRBV28 and TRBJ1-2. CDR1 MDHEN and CDR2 SYDVKM come from the germline V gene. The CDR3 is 17 residues long. The CDR3 reads CATHPPETLGRKYGYTF.

V usage is TRBV5-1 and J usage is TRBJ2-7; the TRBD2 assignment by TCRdb is unverifiable without DNA. Germline V gene data show CDR1 as SGHRS and CDR2 as YFSETQ. CDR3 size: 13 residues. The CDR3 protein is CASSLDTEGGQYF.

V is TRBV7-7 and J is TRBJ2-1; TCRdb designates TRBD1, a call that cannot be tested without DNA. Germline lookup yields CDR1 SSHAT and CDR2 FNYEAQ (reference sequence). CDR3 size: 18 residues. CDR3 amino acids: CASSPTGRGGNQFGEQFF.

V is TRBV5-1 and J is TRBJ2-5; TCRdb's assignment of TRBD2 cannot be checked, as there is no DNA. Germline V gives CDR1 SGHRS, CDR2 YFSETQ. This CDR3 is 15 amino acids long. The CDR3 is CASSSTGTSIETQYF.

This chain connects TRBV5-4 to TRBJ2-3; TCRdb indicates TRBD2, and absent DNA this call remains unverified. This CDR3 has 17 residues. Germline V gene data show CDR1 as SGHNT and CDR2 as YYREEE (reference sequence). CDR3 in amino acids: CASSMGTGTRFTDTQYF.

The chain has TRBV5-7 and TRBJ2-3; as DNA is missing, the TRBD1 call by TCRdb cannot be tested. TRBV5-7 is annotated as an ORF whose role is uncertain. The CDR3 has 14 amino acids. CDR3 in amino acids: CALDRGGHTDTQYF.

The chain recombines TRBV24-1 with TRBJ2-1; the TCRdb D gene call, TRBD1, has no DNA to confirm it. Germline V gene sequence: CDR1 KGHDR, CDR2 SFDVKD. This CDR3 has 15 amino acids. Here the CDR3 reads CATRETGGPFNEQFF.

The gene calls are TRBV7-2 and TRBJ1-6; the TRBD1 assignment by TCRdb is unverifiable without DNA. The CDR3 has 14 residues. Germline V lookup: CDR1 SGHTA, CDR2 FQGNSA. CDR3 in amino acids: CASTQGQKYSPLHF. The whole variable domain, remainder taken from reference TRBV7-2 and TRBJ1-6, is GAGVSQSPSNKVTEKGKDVELRCDPISGHTALYWYRQSLGQGLEFLIYFQGNSAPDKSGLPSDRFSAERTGGSVSTLTIQRTQQEDSAVYLCASTQGQKYSPLHFGNGTRLTVT.

V usage is TRBV14 and J usage is TRBJ2-7; as DNA is missing, the TRBD1 call by TCRdb cannot be tested. CDR1 SGHDN and CDR2 FVKESK come from the germline V gene. The CDR3 runs to 17 residues. The CDR3 is CASSQVGWGVESYEQYF.

This chain joins TRBV4-1 and TRBJ2-7. Germline loops: CDR1 MGHRA, CDR2 YSYEKL. The CDR3 is made up of 13 amino acids. CDR3 in amino acids: CASSQDWGNEQYF.

The genes are TRBV6-5 and TRBJ2-5. Germline lookup yields CDR1 MNHEY and CDR2 SVGAGI. The CDR3 spans 12 residues. CDR3 residues: CASSYFQETQYF.

The chain is built from TRBV21-1 and TRBJ2-7; TCRdb's D call of TRBD2 is untestable without DNA. TRBV21-1 is shown as a pseudogene. The CDR3 sequence is 19 residues long. Here the CDR3 reads CASSRKPGLAGDCPYEQYF.

The J gene is TRBJ1-3, the V gene TRBV4-3. In germline, CDR1 is LGHNA, CDR2 YSLEER. The CDR3 extends over 14 amino acids. The CDR3: CASSSQSSGNTIYF.

This chain connects TRBV15 to TRBJ2-1. Germline CDR1 LNHNV, CDR2 YYDKDF (reference sequence). The CDR3 sequence is 12 residues long. CDR3 sequence: CATSRSYNEQFF.

The chain joins TRBV6-2 or TRBV6-3 to TRBJ1-1; TCRdb lists TRBD1, though no DNA is available to test this call. Germline values: CDR1 MNHEY, CDR2 SVGEGT. The CDR3 sequence is 14 residues long. The CDR3 sequence: CASSYLGKGTEAFF.

The V and J genes are TRBV20-1 and TRBJ2-2; TCRdb's D gene call, TRBD1, goes unchecked for lack of DNA. The germline V gene encodes CDR1 DFQATT and CDR2 SNEGSKA (reference sequence). CDR3 length: 15 amino acids. The CDR3 protein is CSASLAGETTGELFF.

The J gene is TRBJ2-5, the V gene TRBV7-2; checking the TCRdb D call of TRBD2 is not possible without DNA. This CDR3 is built from 15 residues. Germline V gene lookup returns CDR1 SGHTA and CDR2 FQGNSA. Here the CDR3 reads CASSLASGIWETQYF.

The V and J genes are TRBV5-1 and TRBJ1-1. The CDR3 spans 14 residues. Germline CDR1 is SGHRS and CDR2 is YFSETQ. CDR3 protein: CASSLGLLNTEAFF.

The rearrangement links TRBV19 to TRBJ2-1; TCRdb picks TRBD2, but there is no DNA to check that call. The CDR3 is 16 residues long. Germline V gene sequence: CDR1 LNHDA, CDR2 SQIVND (reference sequence). CDR3 amino acids: CASTRRDTGGGDEQFF.

This sequence joins TRBV6-6 and TRBJ1-2. Germline V lookup: CDR1 MNHNY, CDR2 SVGAGI (reference sequence). This CDR3 has 13 residues. This CDR3 reads CASSYSSGLGYTF.

The chain's CDR3 is CASSLAHRGIDTQYF. The V call is TRBV7-2, the J call TRBJ2-3; the D gene TCRdb calls, TRBD1, cannot be checked with no DNA. This CDR3 has 15 amino acids. The germline gives CDR1 SGHTA, CDR2 FQGNSA.

This rearrangement joins TRBV20-1 to TRBJ2-1; TCRdb designates TRBD1, a call that cannot be tested without DNA. Germline lookup yields CDR1 DFQATT and CDR2 SNEGSKA (reference sequence). The length of the CDR3 is 15 residues. CDR3 residues: CSARTTGLSYNEQFF.

This chain connects TRBV5-1 to TRBJ2-5. The germline gives CDR1 SGHRS, CDR2 YFSETQ. The CDR3 consists of 13 residues. The CDR3 protein is CASSRSAEETQYF.

This chain uses TRBV10-1 with TRBJ2-3; the TCRdb D gene call, TRBD2, has no DNA to confirm it. Looked up from germline, CDR1 is WNHNN and CDR2 is SYGVQD (reference sequence). The CDR3 loop spans 18 amino acids. Here the CDR3 reads CASSAIPPGTSGTDTQYF.

The CDR3 spells CASTPDRVISGANVLTF. The genes are TRBV28 and TRBJ2-6; as DNA is missing, the TRBD1 call by TCRdb cannot be tested. Germline V CDR1 and CDR2: MDHEN, SYDVKM. The CDR3 has 17 amino acids. The full variable domain, rest sourced from reference TRBV28 and TRBJ2-6, is DVKVTQSSRYLVKRTGEKVFLECVQDMDHENMFWYRQDPGLGLRLIYFSYDVKMKEKGDIPEGYSVSREKKERFSLILESASTNQTSMYLCASTPDRVISGANVLTFGAGSRLTVL.

The gene calls are TRBV20-1 and TRBJ2-1; TCRdb picks TRBD1, but there is no DNA to check that call. The CDR3 runs 11 residues. Per the germline V gene, CDR1 is DFQATT and CDR2 is SNEGSKA (reference sequence). CDR3 protein: CSAARGYEQFF.

The gene calls are TRBV15 and TRBJ1-2. CDR3 length equals 14 residues. CDR1 LNHNV and CDR2 YYDKDF come from the germline V gene (reference sequence). The CDR3 reads CATSRDLINYGYTF.